These T cell receptor beta chains were read from a single sample in a study of Ad26.COV2.S vaccination and SARS-CoV-2 variants. Only in-frame clones appear in the TCRdb table, and some are missing; sequencing was by immunoSEQ multiplex PCR. This sample has a few hundred thousand clones; 90% occur once, and the top ten carry approximately 5%. Sequencing was performed on peripheral blood, taken in a trial of Ad26.COV2.S vaccine versus placebo. The source of these receptors is a person between 18 and 60 years old who received the Ad26.COV2.S COVID-19 vaccine or a placebo. CDR3s include the opening cysteine and the closing phenylalanine or tryptophan. The D gene is left open where the match is weak. The listing skips clone size in some rows; elsewhere it reads once, few, many or a size class.

clone_size	d_call	v_call	j_call	cdr3_aa	cdr3_nt
.	TRBD2	TRBV4-2	TRBJ2-3	CASSQGGSGRLPDTQYF	TGTGCCAGCAGCCAAGGGGGTAGCGGGAGGCTCCCAGATACGCAGTATTTT
.	.	TRBV4-1	TRBJ1-2	CASSQDRRGWGYGYTF	TGCGCCAGCAGCCAAGATCGAAGGGGTTGGGGCTATGGCTACACCTTC
once	.	TRBV6-5	TRBJ1-2	CATAQSNYGYTF	TGTGCCACCGCGCAATCCAACTATGGCTACACCTTC
many	TRBD1	TRBV4-3	TRBJ2-5	CASSQQWDSSLGETQYF	TGCGCCAGCAGCCAACAATGGGACAGCTCCCTTGGAGAGACCCAGTACTTC
.	TRBD1	TRBV11-2	TRBJ1-1	CASSFRQGRDTEAFF	TGTGCCAGCAGCTTCAGACAGGGTCGGGACACTGAAGCTTTCTTT
.	.	TRBV10-3	TRBJ1-5	CAMGSANQPQHF	TGTGCCATGGGGTCCGCGAATCAGCCCCAGCATTTT
.	.	TRBV5-1	TRBJ1-1	CASSLAGYEAFF	TGCGCCAGCAGCTTGGCTGGGTATGAAGCTTTCTTT
.	.	TRBV5-1	TRBJ1-1	CASSVSDTEAFF	TGCGCCAGCAGCGTGTCAGACACTGAAGCTTTCTTT
.	TRBD1	TRBV29-1	TRBJ2-1	CSVSGGLVANEQFF	TGCAGCGTTTCAGGGGGCTTAGTTGCCAATGAGCAGTTCTTC
.	.	TRBV30	TRBJ1-1	CAWSVTVNTEAFF	TGTGCCTGGAGCGTTACAGTGAACACTGAAGCTTTCTTT
.	.	TRBV9	TRBJ1-1	CASSVALGTEAFF	TGTGCCAGCAGCGTAGCCCTAGGCACTGAAGCTTTCTTT
.	.	TRBV15	TRBJ1-1	CATSYEDQLDTEAFF	TGTGCCACCAGCTATGAGGACCAATTGGACACTGAAGCTTTCTTT
.	.	TRBV2	TRBJ1-4	CASTPRVQATNEKLFF	TGTGCCAGCACCCCAAGGGTCCAGGCAACTAATGAAAAACTGTTTTTT
.	.	TRBV25-1	TRBJ2-2	CASSESTWDTGELFF	TGTGCCAGCAGTGAATCAACGTGGGACACCGGGGAGCTGTTTTTT
.	TRBD1	TRBV23-1	TRBJ1-3	CASSQSWGLGQGYIRDTIYF	TGCGCCAGCAGTCAATCGTGGGGCCTCGGACAGGGCTACATTAGGGACACCATATATTTT
.	TRBD1	TRBV29-1	TRBJ1-2	CSVERQGALGYTF	TGCAGCGTTGAAAGGCAGGGGGCGCTTGGCTACACCTTC
.	TRBD1	TRBV4-3	TRBJ2-1	CASSQEGPGTGSYNEQFF	TGCGCCAGCAGCCAAGAGGGACCTGGGACAGGGAGCTACAATGAGCAGTTCTTC
.	.	TRBV7-9	TRBJ1-3	CASSLVFGDSGNTIYF	TGTGCCAGCAGCTTAGTCTTCGGGGACTCTGGAAACACCATATATTTT
.	.	TRBV19	TRBJ1-2	CASSIEVIYGYTF	TGTGCCAGTAGTATTGAGGTTATCTATGGCTACACCTTC
.	.	TRBV4-1	TRBJ1-3	CASSQGDLVDSGNTIYF	TGCGCCAGCAGCCAAGGGGATCTGGTGGACTCTGGAAACACCATATATTTT
.	.	TRBV6-2/TRBV6-3	TRBJ1-1	CASSSTRLVAFF	TGTGCCAGCAGTTCCACACGCTTGGTAGCTTTCTTT
.	.	TRBV10-2	TRBJ2-5	CASKGAGSQETQYF	TGCGCCAGCAAGGGCGCGGGTTCTCAAGAGACCCAGTACTTC
.	TRBD1	TRBV2	TRBJ1-1	CASSAWDRGGGTEAFF	TGTGCCAGCAGTGCCTGGGACAGGGGCGGCGGCACTGAAGCTTTCTTT
.	.	TRBV9	TRBJ2-1	CASSVAWSSYNEQFF	TGTGCCAGCAGCGTAGCTTGGAGCTCCTACAATGAGCAGTTCTTC
.	.	TRBV19	TRBJ1-1	CASSIGSVGSTEAFF	TGTGCCAGTAGTATTGGATCAGTTGGGAGCACTGAAGCTTTCTTT
.	.	TRBV12-3/TRBV12-4	TRBJ2-2	CASCDGDTGELFF	TGTGCCAGCTGTGACGGGGACACCGGGGAGCTGTTTTTT
.	.	TRBV25-1	TRBJ2-1	CASSDLTGSGYEQFF	TGTGCCAGCAGTGATTTAACAGGCTCCGGCTATGAGCAGTTCTTC
.	.	TRBV7-2	TRBJ1-3	CASSFRAVRGSGNTIYF	TGTGCCAGCAGCTTCAGGGCGGTCAGGGGCTCTGGAAACACCATATATTTT
.	.	TRBV10-2	TRBJ1-1	CASSERTGNTEAFF	TGCGCCAGCAGTGAAAGGACCGGGAACACTGAAGCTTTCTTT
.	.	TRBV3-1/TRBV3-2	TRBJ1-1	CASSRRGVTWEAFF	TGTGCCAGCAGCCGGCGAGGAGTTACATGGGAAGCTTTCTTT
.	.	TRBV10-3	TRBJ1-2	CAISESTLSLGALYGYTF	TGTGCCATCAGTGAGTCGACATTGTCCTTGGGGGCTCTATATGGCTACACCTTC
.	TRBD1	TRBV9	TRBJ1-2	CASSLTGEDYGYTF	TGTGCCAGCAGCCTGACAGGGGAGGACTATGGCTACACCTTC
.	.	TRBV18	TRBJ1-4	CASSPAYEKLFF	TGTGCCAGCTCACCAGCGTATGAAAAACTGTTTTTT
.	.	TRBV4-3	TRBJ2-3	CASSQEEVYYTDTQYF	TGCGCCAGCAGCCAAGAGGAGGTCTATTACACAGATACGCAGTATTTT
.	.	TRBV9	TRBJ1-3	CASSEAYRLHSGNTIYF	TGTGCCAGCAGCGAGGCCTACAGGCTCCACTCTGGAAACACCATATATTTT
few	.	TRBV5-4	TRBJ1-6	CASSLEGPLRNSPLHF	TGTGCCAGCAGCTTAGAGGGACCCTTGAGGAATTCACCCCTCCACTTT
.	.	TRBV27	TRBJ1-4	CASSLWGDGEKLFF	TGTGCCAGCAGTTTGTGGGGGGACGGTGAAAAACTGTTTTTT
.	.	TRBV6-5	TRBJ2-3	CASSYIAPEAGDTQYF	TGTGCCAGCAGTTACATAGCGCCGGAGGCCGGAGATACGCAGTATTTT
.	.	TRBV19	TRBJ1-5	CASRGVRVPQHF	TGTGCCAGTAGGGGGGTGAGAGTGCCCCAGCATTTT
.	.	TRBV27	TRBJ1-5	CASSSIYNSKKDQPQHF	TGTGCCAGCAGTTCAATATACAATTCTAAGAAAGATCAGCCCCAGCATTTT
once	.	TRBV6-5	TRBJ2-2	CASNKWGMDTGELFF	TGTGCCAGCAATAAATGGGGTATGGACACCGGGGAGCTGTTTTTT
.	.	TRBV11-2	TRBJ2-7	CASSFGAGYEQYF	TGTGCCAGCAGCTTTGGGGCGGGGTACGAGCAGTACTTC
.	.	TRBV6-2/TRBV6-3	TRBJ2-1	CASSRSYNEQFF	TGTGCCAGTAGTCGGTCCTACAATGAGCAGTTCTTC
.	.	TRBV12-3/TRBV12-4	TRBJ2-3	CASSFEGNTQYF	TGTGCCAGCAGTTTTGAGGGAAATACGCAGTATTTT
once	TRBD1	TRBV7-9	TRBJ1-2	CASSFVVGQGEGYTF	TGTGCCAGCAGCTTCGTTGTAGGACAGGGGGAAGGCTACACCTTC
.	.	TRBV7-2	TRBJ2-1	CASSWRGDDEQFF	TGTGCCAGCAGCTGGAGGGGGGACGATGAGCAGTTCTTC
.	.	TRBV10-1	TRBJ2-5	CASSDYPRGTQYF	TGCGCCAGCAGTGATTATCCACGAGGGACCCAGTACTTC
.	.	TRBV7-9	TRBJ2-3	CASSLEFREGGTDTQYF	TGTGCCAGCAGCTTAGAGTTTAGAGAGGGGGGCACAGATACGCAGTATTTT
.	.	TRBV19	TRBJ2-3	CASSMGPGGGSDTQYF	TGTGCCAGTAGTATGGGTCCGGGAGGGGGCTCAGATACGCAGTATTTT
.	.	TRBV7-9	TRBJ1-1	CASSLDDRGGAFF	TGTGCCAGCAGCTTAGATGACCGGGGAGGAGCTTTCTTT
.	.	TRBV5-4	TRBJ1-2	CASSLGGSVYGYTF	TGTGCCAGCAGCTTGGGGGGCTCTGTCTATGGCTACACCTTC
.	.	TRBV5-4	TRBJ1-4	CASSPRAGGTNEKLFF	TGTGCCAGCAGCCCCCGGGCCGGAGGAACTAATGAAAAACTGTTTTTT
.	TRBD2	TRBV15	TRBJ2-2	CATSSPPGLDLNTGELFF	TGTGCCACCAGCAGCCCCCCGGGACTAGACCTTAACACCGGGGAGCTGTTTTTT
.	.	TRBV9	TRBJ2-2	CASHSNTGELFF	TGTGCCAGCCATTCGAACACCGGGGAGCTGTTTTTT
.	TRBD2	TRBV5-1	TRBJ2-6	CASGGGRGANVLTF	TGCGCCAGCGGCGGGGGTCGTGGGGCCAACGTCCTGACTTTC
.	TRBD1	TRBV29-1	TRBJ1-1	CSDGGTANTEAFF	TGCAGCGACGGTGGGACAGCGAACACTGAAGCTTTCTTT
.	.	TRBV19	TRBJ1-2	CASSHGRSGAWGYTF	TGTGCCAGTAGTCATGGACGGTCCGGGGCGTGGGGCTACACCTTC
once	TRBD2	TRBV30	TRBJ2-3	CAWRLAGRGGTDTQYF	TGTGCCTGGAGACTAGCGGGAAGGGGTGGAACAGATACGCAGTATTTT
.	.	TRBV9	TRBJ2-1	CASSVNNGGRNEQFF	TGTGCCAGCAGCGTAAATAACGGAGGGCGGAATGAGCAGTTCTTC